The present T cell receptor (beta chain) was sequenced within a study of blood T cell repertoires in COVID-19. About the research overall: Specimens from acute and convalescent COVID-19 originated in the United States, Italy and Spain.

With V trimmed by 6 bases and J by 6 bases, 5 bases remained unmatched. The CDR3 loop spans 13 amino acids. CDR1 is MNHEY, CDR2 SVGAGI, per germline. The protocol was immunoSEQ multiplex PCR, while the TCRdb copy is restricted to in-frame clones and leaves out a portion. The sample shows 200,000 to 250,000 clones, 86% of them seen only once. This chain connects TRBV6-5 to TRBJ2-5; 9 positions match TRBD1. Sequenced: PBMCs or T cells enriched from blood (not recorded which). This clonotype was sampled from a woman aged 25 to 39 who had been exposed to COVID-19. In DNA form, the CDR3 reads TGTGCCAGCAGCCCACAGGGGGCGAAGACCCAGTACTTC. Translated, it gives CASSPQGAKTQYF.